The 2 T cell receptor beta chains below were found in one sample sequenced in a study of cytomegalovirus exposure and HLA in healthy donors. The primer mix had 60 Vbeta and 13 Jbeta primers. The table came from immunoSEQ multiplex PCR; TCRdb's copy has only in-frame clones and leaves some out. The table records 150,000 or so clones, about three quarters of them present only once. The sequenced sample was PBMCs. The receptors here all came from a man aged 35 to 55 in good health and CMV-seropositive.

The rearrangement uses TRBV18 and TRBJ2-7; a possible D gene is TRBD2 (6 bases). CDR3 length: 15 residues. The germline V gene has CDR1 KGHSH and CDR2 LQKENI. V was pared by 6 bases and J by 6 bases, with 21 bases between. CDR3 protein: CASSSESGGRVEQYF. CDR3 sequence (DNA): TGTGCCAGCTCCTCGGAATCCGGGGGTCGAGTCGAGCAGTACTTC.

V is TRBV15 and J is TRBJ1-1, with D perhaps TRBD1 (5 bases). CDR3 length: 12 residues. V lost 1 base, J lost 10 bases, and 10 bases lay in between. Germline values: CDR1 LNHNV, CDR2 YYDKDF (reference sequence). CDR3 sequence reads: CATSRVGLLAFF. The CDR3 nucleotides read TGTGCCACCAGCAGAGTGGGGCTTTTAGCTTTCTTT.